This T cell receptor (beta chain) originates from a study of blood T cell repertoires in COVID-19. The CDR3 is 15 residues long. The germline V and J ends were trimmed by 0 bases and 4 bases, with 12 bases remaining between them. Germline CDR1 MGHRA, CDR2 YSYEKL. Sequencing used immunoSEQ multiplex PCR; TCRdb keeps in-frame clones, though not all of them. The sample lists approximately 260,000 clones, around 80% seen once, with under 4.5% in the top ten. Sequencing used peripheral blood. V gene TRBV4-1 combines with J gene TRBJ1-1, with D hard to call. This receptor was taken from a woman in her 40s with active or convalescent COVID-19. The chain's CDR3 is CASSQDRPGSTEAFF. The CDR3 nucleotides read TGCGCCAGCAGCCAAGATAGGCCGGGTTCCACTGAAGCTTTCTTT.